This is a list of T cell receptor beta chains from one sample in a study of T cell responses to AZD1222 COVID-19 vaccine. The protocol was immunoSEQ multiplex PCR, while the TCRdb copy is restricted to in-frame clones and leaves out a portion. The table includes some 100,000 clones, 85% to 90% detected once. The material sequenced was peripheral blood, taken on day 0 of AZD1222 vaccination. The source is an adult in good health. Both conserved end residues are part of each CDR3. D genes are given only for firm matches. Where a row states a size, it is once, few, many or the class of an expanded clone; other rows omit it.

clone_size | cdr3_length | j_call | v_call | d_call | cdr3_aa | cdr3_nt
NA | 14 | TRBJ1-1 | TRBV3-1/TRBV3-2 | NA | CASSERPAGTEAFF | TGTGCCAGCAGCGAGAGGCCCGCGGGCACTGAAGCTTTCTTT
NA | 15 | TRBJ2-1 | TRBV2 | TRBD2 | CASRIVIAGVYEQFF | TGTGCCAGCAGGATAGTGATAGCGGGAGTCTATGAGCAGTTCTTC
NA | 16 | TRBJ2-3 | TRBV2 | TRBD2 | CASSDRASGSTDTQYF | TGTGCCAGCAGTGACCGGGCTAGCGGCAGCACAGATACGCAGTATTTT
NA | 15 | TRBJ2-3 | TRBV27 | TRBD1 | CASSSGTVEKYTQYF | TGTGCCAGCAGCTCGGGGACAGTCGAAAAATATACGCAGTATTTT
NA | 13 | TRBJ1-4 | TRBV27 | NA | CASSSSRNEKLFF | TGTGCCAGCAGTTCATCCAGGAATGAAAAACTGTTTTTT
NA | 14 | TRBJ1-5 | TRBV3-1/TRBV3-2 | NA | CASSQGRTGQPQHF | TGTGCCAGCAGCCAAGGACGAACGGGTCAGCCCCAGCATTTT
NA | 13 | TRBJ1-5 | TRBV2 | TRBD1 | CASQRGQSQPQHF | TGTGCCAGCCAGAGGGGGCAGAGTCAGCCCCAGCATTTT
few | 16 | TRBJ1-1 | TRBV19 | TRBD1 | CASSIRQGATNTEAFF | TGTGCCAGTAGTATTCGGCAGGGGGCGACGAACACTGAAGCTTTCTTT
NA | 12 | TRBJ1-1 | TRBV12-3/TRBV12-4 | NA | CASSRMNTEAFF | TGTGCCAGCAGTAGGATGAACACTGAAGCTTTCTTT
NA | 14 | TRBJ2-7 | TRBV2 | TRBD1 | CASSRDRNIYEQYF | TGTGCCAGCAGTCGGGACAGGAACATTTACGAGCAGTACTTC
NA | 12 | TRBJ2-7 | TRBV7-2 | NA | CASSGLPYEQYF | TGTGCCAGCAGCGGGCTCCCCTACGAGCAGTACTTC
NA | 11 | TRBJ2-7 | TRBV15 | NA | CATSHHYEQYF | TGTGCCACCAGTCACCACTACGAGCAGTACTTC
NA | 13 | TRBJ1-2 | TRBV12-3/TRBV12-4 | NA | CASSSQDIWGYTF | TGTGCCAGCAGTTCGCAGGACATTTGGGGCTACACCTTC
NA | 15 | TRBJ1-5 | TRBV28 | TRBD1 | CASMSTQGAYQPQHF | TGTGCCAGCATGTCAACACAGGGGGCCTATCAGCCCCAGCATTTT
NA | 11 | TRBJ2-5 | TRBV7-6 | NA | CASSESETQYF | TGTGCCAGCTCCGAGTCAGAGACCCAGTACTTC
NA | 16 | TRBJ2-6 | TRBV21-1 | NA | CASSKGSGAGANVLTF | TGTGCCAGCAGCAAAGGGTCAGGGGCTGGGGCCAACGTCCTGACTTTC
NA | 13 | TRBJ1-1 | TRBV6-5 | NA | CASSHPGWTEAFF | TGTGCCAGCAGTCATCCGGGGTGGACTGAAGCTTTCTTT
NA | 16 | TRBJ2-1 | TRBV5-1 | NA | CASSLGPSERGNEQFF | TGCGCCAGCAGCTTGGGCCCTAGCGAGCGAGGCAATGAGCAGTTCTTC
NA | 13 | TRBJ1-5 | TRBV7-2 | NA | CASSFAGGQPQHF | TGTGCCAGCAGCTTTGCAGGAGGTCAGCCCCAGCATTTT
NA | 16 | TRBJ1-1 | TRBV7-2 | NA | CASSFQTGRVGTEAFF | TGTGCCAGCAGCTTTCAGACGGGGCGGGTGGGTACTGAAGCTTTCTTT
NA | 17 | TRBJ2-3 | TRBV14 | TRBD2 | CASSHSTGLGPTDTQYF | TGTGCCAGCAGCCACTCAACGGGACTAGGTCCCACAGATACGCAGTATTTT
NA | 14 | TRBJ1-1 | TRBV7-2 | NA | CASSQSRQIAEAFF | TGTGCCAGCAGCCAGAGTAGACAGATCGCTGAAGCTTTCTTT
NA | 15 | TRBJ2-5 | TRBV10-3 | NA | CAISESSRVEETQYF | TGTGCCATCAGTGAGTCTAGCAGGGTGGAAGAGACCCAGTACTTC
NA | 15 | TRBJ2-3 | TRBV3-1/TRBV3-2 | TRBD2 | CASSRSGSVQDTQYF | TGTGCCAGCAGCCGTAGCGGGAGCGTACAAGATACGCAGTATTTT
NA | 13 | TRBJ2-1 | TRBV11-1 | NA | CASSLALGDEQFF | TGTGCCAGCAGCTTAGCGCTAGGGGATGAGCAGTTCTTC
NA | 13 | TRBJ1-2 | TRBV30 | NA | CAWNTGVFYGYTF | TGTGCCTGGAACACCGGCGTTTTCTATGGCTACACCTTC
NA | 12 | TRBJ2-7 | TRBV30 | TRBD1 | CAWSQQGPEQYF | TGTGCCTGGAGTCAACAGGGGCCCGAGCAGTACTTC
once | 13 | TRBJ1-2 | TRBV5-5 | NA | CASSLTEIHGYTF | TGTGCCAGCAGCTTGACAGAAATTCATGGCTACACCTTC
NA | 15 | TRBJ2-7 | TRBV2 | NA | CASSDARERFYEQYF | TGTGCCAGCAGTGACGCCAGGGAGAGGTTCTACGAGCAGTACTTC
NA | 13 | TRBJ2-1 | TRBV19 | NA | CASKQGQYNEQFF | TGTGCCAGTAAGCAGGGCCAATACAATGAGCAGTTCTTC
NA | 15 | TRBJ2-3 | TRBV7-9 | NA | CASSLQGGSPDTQYF | TGTGCCAGCAGCTTGCAAGGCGGATCCCCAGATACGCAGTATTTT
NA | 14 | TRBJ1-6 | TRBV18 | NA | CASSPPAVNSPLHF | TGTGCCAGCTCACCACCGGCCGTCAATTCACCCCTTCACTTT
NA | 13 | TRBJ1-4 | TRBV12-3/TRBV12-4 | NA | CASKGHGSEKLFF | TGTGCCAGCAAGGGACACGGGTCTGAAAAACTGTTTTTT
NA | 14 | TRBJ1-5 | TRBV28 | TRBD1 | CASRITGASQPQHF | TGTGCCAGCAGAATTACAGGGGCGAGTCAGCCCCAGCATTTT
NA | 15 | TRBJ1-4 | TRBV28 | NA | CASGAGSATNEKLFF | TGTGCCTCTGGGGCAGGGTCAGCAACTAATGAAAAACTGTTTTTT
NA | 14 | TRBJ1-2 | TRBV7-9 | TRBD1 | CASSLEGNRGGYTF | TGTGCCAGCAGCTTAGAGGGTAACAGGGGTGGCTACACCTTC
NA | 14 | TRBJ2-5 | TRBV7-2 | TRBD2 | CASWGGAETGTQYF | TGTGCCAGCTGGGGAGGGGCAGAGACCGGGACCCAGTACTTC
NA | 13 | TRBJ2-2 | TRBV24-1 | NA | CATRDREFGELFF | TGTGCCACCAGGGACAGAGAGTTCGGGGAGCTGTTTTTT
once | 14 | TRBJ2-7 | TRBV27 | NA | CASSSSRETYEQYF | TGTGCCAGCAGTTCCTCCCGGGAAACCTACGAGCAGTACTTC
NA | 15 | TRBJ2-3 | TRBV29-1 | TRBD2 | CSVEGLLAGPGTQYF | TGCAGCGTTGAAGGTCTCCTAGCGGGGCCTGGAACGCAGTATTTT
NA | 17 | TRBJ2-3 | TRBV15 | TRBD2 | CATSRPGLAEMRDTQYF | TGTGCCACCAGCAGGCCGGGACTAGCGGAGATGAGGGATACGCAGTATTTT
NA | 14 | TRBJ2-2 | TRBV3-1/TRBV3-2 | NA | CASQGIAGFGELFF | TGTGCCAGCCAGGGGATAGCGGGCTTCGGGGAGCTGTTTTTT
NA | 13 | TRBJ1-1 | TRBV28 | TRBD1 | CAIRTGENTEAFF | TGTGCCATTCGGACAGGAGAAAACACTGAAGCTTTCTTT
NA | 13 | TRBJ2-5 | TRBV19 | NA | CASSTGVGETQYF | TGTGCCAGTAGTACAGGGGTAGGGGAGACCCAGTACTTC
NA | 17 | TRBJ1-1 | TRBV18 | NA | CASSPQGRNSLNTEAFF | TGTGCCAGCTCACCACAAGGACGGAATTCGTTGAACACTGAAGCTTTCTTT
NA | 13 | TRBJ2-7 | TRBV5-1 | NA | CASSSDTTYEQYF | TGCGCCAGCAGCTCGGACACAACCTACGAGCAGTACTTC
once | 15 | TRBJ1-1 | TRBV6-5 | NA | CASSPWGRMNTEAFF | TGTGCCAGCAGTCCTTGGGGACGGATGAACACTGAAGCTTTCTTT
NA | 15 | TRBJ1-4 | TRBV7-9 | TRBD1 | CASRPTGTGGEKLFF | TGTGCCAGCAGACCGACTGGGACAGGGGGGGAAAAACTGTTTTTT
NA | 14 | TRBJ1-3 | TRBV2 | NA | CASSGDLQGNTIYF | TGTGCCAGCAGCGGGGACCTACAGGGAAACACCATATATTTT
NA | 11 | TRBJ2-7 | TRBV27 | NA | CASSLSYEQYF | TGTGCCAGCAGTTTGTCCTACGAGCAGTACTTC
NA | 16 | TRBJ1-6 | TRBV25-1 | NA | CASSVGQDSSTSPLHF | TGTGCCAGCAGTGTCGGTCAGGACAGTTCTACATCACCCCTCCACTTT
NA | 16 | TRBJ1-3 | TRBV18 | NA | CASSPPAGLSGNTIYF | TGTGCCAGCTCACCACCGGCAGGGCTCTCTGGAAACACCATATATTTT
NA | 14 | TRBJ1-1 | TRBV5-6 | NA | CASSLGSFHTEAFF | TGTGCCAGCAGCTTGGGCAGTTTTCACACTGAAGCTTTCTTT
NA | 14 | TRBJ2-2 | TRBV30 | TRBD1 | CAWKTGPYTGELFF | TGTGCCTGGAAGACAGGGCCGTACACCGGGGAGCTGTTTTTT
NA | 16 | TRBJ1-2 | TRBV19 | TRBD1 | CASSIDSGTGKYGYTF | TGTGCCAGTAGTATAGATTCGGGGACAGGAAAATATGGCTACACCTTC